This note documents a single TCR beta chain sequence. In the authors' workflow: Estimation of nucleated cell counts was performed using reference gene primer amplification. The data were produced by immunoSEQ multiplex PCR, yet TCRdb's version contains in-frame clones alone and is incomplete. V and J calls and clone size follow that table, whereas D and trimming were derived from the DNA. The table has around 110,000 clones, over 65% seen once; the top ten hold under 3%. This record comes from a study of blood T cell repertoires in COVID-19. In the study overall: The United States, Italy and Spain supplied acute and convalescent COVID-19 samples. T cells, B-cell-depleted T cells, or PBMCs supplied cDNA or gDNA.

The TCR was taken from a man aged 25-40 years with acute or convalescent COVID-19. Material: peripheral blood.

The CDR3 DNA reads TGTGCCAGCAGTCACCCCTTTCCCCAGGACAGGGGGGGTACCGGGGAGCTGTTTTTT. Its translation is CASSHPFPQDRGGTGELFF. V gene TRBV6-2 or TRBV6-3 combines with J gene TRBJ2-2; 10 nucleotides align to TRBD1. The germline CDR1 and CDR2 sequences are MNHEY and SVGEGT. The V segment lost 5 bases and the J segment 5 bases; nucleotides outside the gene matches: 17. The CDR3 consists of 19 residues.